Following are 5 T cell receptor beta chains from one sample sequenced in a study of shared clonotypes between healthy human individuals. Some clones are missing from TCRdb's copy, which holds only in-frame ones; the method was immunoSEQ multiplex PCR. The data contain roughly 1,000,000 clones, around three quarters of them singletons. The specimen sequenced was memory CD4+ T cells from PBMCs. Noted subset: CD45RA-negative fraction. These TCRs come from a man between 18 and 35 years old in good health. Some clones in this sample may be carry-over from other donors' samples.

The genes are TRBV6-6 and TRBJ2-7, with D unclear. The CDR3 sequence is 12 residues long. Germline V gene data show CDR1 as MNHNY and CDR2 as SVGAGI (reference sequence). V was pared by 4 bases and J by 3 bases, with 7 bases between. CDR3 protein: CASSSASYEQYF. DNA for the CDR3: TGTGCCAGCAGTTCGGCGAGCTACGAGCAGTACTTC.

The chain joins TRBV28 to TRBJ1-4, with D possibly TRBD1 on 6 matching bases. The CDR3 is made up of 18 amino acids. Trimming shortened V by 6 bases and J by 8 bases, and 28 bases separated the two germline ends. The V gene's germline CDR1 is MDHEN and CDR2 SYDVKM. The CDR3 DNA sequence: TGTGCCAGCAGGATGCGCAGGGGTCTCCCTGGAGTACAAGAAAAACTGTTTTTT. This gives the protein CASRMRRGLPGVQEKLFF.

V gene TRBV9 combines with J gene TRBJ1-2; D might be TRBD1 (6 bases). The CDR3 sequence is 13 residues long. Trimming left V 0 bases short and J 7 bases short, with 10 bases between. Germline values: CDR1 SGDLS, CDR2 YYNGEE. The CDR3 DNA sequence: TGTGCCAGCAGCGTAGGGGGGCGGGGTGGCTACACCTTC. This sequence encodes CASSVGGRGGYTF.

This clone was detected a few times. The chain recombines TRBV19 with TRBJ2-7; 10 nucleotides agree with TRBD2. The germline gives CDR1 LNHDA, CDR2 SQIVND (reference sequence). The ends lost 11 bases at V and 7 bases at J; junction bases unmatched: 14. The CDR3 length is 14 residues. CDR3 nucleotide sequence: TGTGCCGACACAACTAGCGGGAAGTATAAGGAGCAGTACTTC. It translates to CADTTSGKYKEQYF.

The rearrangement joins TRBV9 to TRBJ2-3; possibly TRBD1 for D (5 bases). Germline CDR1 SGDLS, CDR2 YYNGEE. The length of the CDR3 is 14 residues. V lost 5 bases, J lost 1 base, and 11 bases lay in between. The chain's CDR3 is CASRGEQGTDTQYF. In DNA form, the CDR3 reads TGTGCCAGCAGAGGCGAACAGGGCACAGATACGCAGTATTTT.